The clone carrying this T cell receptor (beta chain) was seen only a few times. From the 5' RACE reads, TCRdb called clonotypes with MiXCR, one entry per CDR3 protein. The sample comprises 35,000 to 50,000 distinct CDR3 sequences, 8% to 13% of which are singletons, and roughly 1.3% rests with the top ten. This sample is part of a study of CD8 T cells in ankylosing spondylitis. V lost 4 bases and J lost 5; bases outside the gene matches: 6. The CDR3 extends over 14 amino acids. In germline, CDR1 is SGHKS, CDR2 YYEKEE (reference sequence). The sample taken for sequencing was blood, either unsorted or a sorted T cell fraction (not recorded which). This TCR came from a male donor with ankylosing spondylitis or in good health (not recorded which). The chain has TRBV5-5 and TRBJ1-2; TRBD1 aligns across 9 bases. The CDR3 DNA sequence: TGTGCCAGCAGCCTACGGGACAGGGAATATGGCTACACCTTC. This translates into CASSLRDREYGYTF.